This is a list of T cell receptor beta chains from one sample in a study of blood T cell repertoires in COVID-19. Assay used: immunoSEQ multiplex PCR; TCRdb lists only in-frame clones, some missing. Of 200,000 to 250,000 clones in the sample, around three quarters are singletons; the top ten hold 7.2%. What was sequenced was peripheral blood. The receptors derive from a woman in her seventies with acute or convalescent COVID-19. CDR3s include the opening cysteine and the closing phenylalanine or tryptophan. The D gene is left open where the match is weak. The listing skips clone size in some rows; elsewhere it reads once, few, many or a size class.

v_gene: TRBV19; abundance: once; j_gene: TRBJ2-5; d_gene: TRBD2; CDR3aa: CASSRGLAGETQYF; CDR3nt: TGTGCCAGTAGTAGGGGACTAGCGGGGGAGACCCAGTACTTC
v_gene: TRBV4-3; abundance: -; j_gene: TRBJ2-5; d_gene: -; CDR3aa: CASSQEARGETQYF; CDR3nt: TGCGCCAGCAGCCAAGAGGCCCGCGGAGAGACCCAGTACTTC
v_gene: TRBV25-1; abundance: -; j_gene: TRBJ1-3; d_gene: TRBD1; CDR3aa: CASSTPGGYGNTIYF; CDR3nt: TGTGCCAGCAGTACGCCAGGGGGATATGGAAACACCATATATTTT
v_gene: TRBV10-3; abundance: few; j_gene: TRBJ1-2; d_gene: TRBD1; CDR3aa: CAISERGQAIDGYTF; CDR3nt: TGTGCCATCAGTGAGAGGGGGCAGGCCATCGATGGCTACACCTTC
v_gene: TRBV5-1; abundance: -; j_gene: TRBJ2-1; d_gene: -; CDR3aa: CASSPQDPSYNEQFF; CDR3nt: TGCGCCAGCAGCCCACAGGACCCCTCCTACAATGAGCAGTTCTTC
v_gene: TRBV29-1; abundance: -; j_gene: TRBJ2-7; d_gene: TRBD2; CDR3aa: CSVAQGTSGTYEQYF; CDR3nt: TGCAGCGTTGCCCAGGGGACTAGCGGGACCTACGAGCAGTACTTC
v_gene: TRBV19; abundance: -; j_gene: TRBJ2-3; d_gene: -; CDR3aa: CASSRDGGQDTQYF; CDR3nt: TGTGCCAGTAGTAGGGACGGGGGGCAGGATACGCAGTATTTT
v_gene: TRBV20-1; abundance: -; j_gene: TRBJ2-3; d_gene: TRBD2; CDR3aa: CSASISGTSGNTQYF; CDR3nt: TGCAGTGCTAGTATATCCGGGACTAGCGGAAATACGCAGTATTTT
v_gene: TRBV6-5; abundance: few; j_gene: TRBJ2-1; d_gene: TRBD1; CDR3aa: CASQQGASYNEQFF; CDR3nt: TGTGCCAGTCAACAGGGGGCTTCCTACAATGAGCAGTTCTTC
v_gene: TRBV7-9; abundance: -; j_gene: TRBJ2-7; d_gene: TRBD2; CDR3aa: CASSLLAGTYEQYF; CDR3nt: TGTGCCAGCAGCTTACTAGCGGGGACCTACGAGCAGTACTTC
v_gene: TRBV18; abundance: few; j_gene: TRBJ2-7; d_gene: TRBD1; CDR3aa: CASSRDREDEQYF; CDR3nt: TGTGCCAGCTCTCGGGACAGGGAAGACGAGCAGTACTTC
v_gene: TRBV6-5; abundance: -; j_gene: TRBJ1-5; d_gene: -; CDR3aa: CASRGAISNQPQHF; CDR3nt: TGTGCCAGCAGGGGGGCTATCAGCAATCAGCCCCAGCATTTT
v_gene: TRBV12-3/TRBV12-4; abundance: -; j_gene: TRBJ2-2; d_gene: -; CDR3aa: CASSQNTGELFF; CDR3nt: TGTGCCAGCAGCCAGAACACCGGGGAGCTGTTTTTT
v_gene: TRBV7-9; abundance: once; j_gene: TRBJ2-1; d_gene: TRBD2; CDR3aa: CASSSGLAHPEKQFF; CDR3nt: TGTGCCAGCAGCTCAGGACTAGCGCACCCTGAGAAGCAGTTCTTC
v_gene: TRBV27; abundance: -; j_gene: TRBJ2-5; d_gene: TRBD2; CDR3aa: CASRVSGGETQYF; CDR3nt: TGTGCCAGCAGAGTTAGCGGGGGGGAGACCCAGTACTTC
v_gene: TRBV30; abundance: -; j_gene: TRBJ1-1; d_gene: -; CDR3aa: CAWKTVRGRVTEAFF; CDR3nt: TGTGCCTGGAAGACGGTCCGTGGCAGGGTCACTGAAGCTTTCTTT
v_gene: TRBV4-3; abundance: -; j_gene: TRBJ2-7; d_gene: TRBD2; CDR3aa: CASSQGFLSGGKAYEQYF; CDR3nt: TGCGCCAGCAGCCAAGGGTTCCTTTCCGGGGGGAAGGCCTACGAGCAGTACTTC
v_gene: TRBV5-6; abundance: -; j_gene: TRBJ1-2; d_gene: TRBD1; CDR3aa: CASSLVDRGNYGYTF; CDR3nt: TGTGCCAGCAGCCTTGTGGACAGGGGCAACTATGGCTACACCTTC
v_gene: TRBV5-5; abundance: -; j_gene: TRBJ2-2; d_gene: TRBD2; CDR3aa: CASSLLAGGSRELFF; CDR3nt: TGTGCCAGCAGCTTACTAGCGGGGGGTAGCAGGGAGCTGTTTTTT